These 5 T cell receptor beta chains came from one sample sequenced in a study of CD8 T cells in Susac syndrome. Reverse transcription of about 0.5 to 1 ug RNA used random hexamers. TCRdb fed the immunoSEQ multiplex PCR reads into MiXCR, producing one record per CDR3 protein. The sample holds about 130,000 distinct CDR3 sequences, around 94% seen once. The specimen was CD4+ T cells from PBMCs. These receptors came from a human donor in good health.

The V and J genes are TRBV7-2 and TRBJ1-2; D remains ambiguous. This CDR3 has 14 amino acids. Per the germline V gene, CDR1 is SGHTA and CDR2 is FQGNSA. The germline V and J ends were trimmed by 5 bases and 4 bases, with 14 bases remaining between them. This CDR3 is CASSTSSRSYGYTF. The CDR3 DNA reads TGTGCCAGCAGCACTAGCTCGAGATCCTATGGCTACACCTTC.

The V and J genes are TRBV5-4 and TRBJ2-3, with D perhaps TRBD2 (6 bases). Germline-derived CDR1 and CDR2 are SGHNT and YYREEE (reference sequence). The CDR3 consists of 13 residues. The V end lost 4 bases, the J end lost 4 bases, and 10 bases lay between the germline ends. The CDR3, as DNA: TGTGCCAGCAGCCCTCCTAGCGCAGATACGCAGTATTTT. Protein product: CASSPPSADTQYF. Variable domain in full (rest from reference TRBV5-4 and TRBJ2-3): ETGVTQSPTHLIKTRGQQVTLRCSSQSGHNTVSWYQQALGQGPQFIFQYYREEENGRGNFPPRFSGLQFPNYSSELNVNALELDDSALYLCASSPPSADTQYFGPGTRLTVL.

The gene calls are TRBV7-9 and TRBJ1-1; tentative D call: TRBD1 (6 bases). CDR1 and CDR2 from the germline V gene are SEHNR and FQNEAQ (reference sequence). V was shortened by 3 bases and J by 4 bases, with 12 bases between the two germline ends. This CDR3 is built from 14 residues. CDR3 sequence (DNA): TGTGCCAGCAGCTTCGGAGGGGGAGCCACTGAAGCTTTCTTT. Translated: CASSFGGGATEAFF. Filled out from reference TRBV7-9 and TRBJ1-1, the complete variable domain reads DTGVSQNPRHKITKRGQNVTFRCDPISEHNRLYWYRQTLGQGPEFLTYFQNEAQLEKSRLLSDRFSAERPKGSFSTLEIQRTEQGDSAMYLCASSFGGGATEAFFGQGTRLTVV.

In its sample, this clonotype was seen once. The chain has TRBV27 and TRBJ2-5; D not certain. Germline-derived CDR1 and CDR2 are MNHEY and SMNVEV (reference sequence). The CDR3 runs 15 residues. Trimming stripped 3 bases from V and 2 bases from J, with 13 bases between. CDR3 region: CASSLGRWGQETQYF. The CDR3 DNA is TGTGCCAGCAGTTTGGGTCGATGGGGACAAGAGACCCAGTACTTC.

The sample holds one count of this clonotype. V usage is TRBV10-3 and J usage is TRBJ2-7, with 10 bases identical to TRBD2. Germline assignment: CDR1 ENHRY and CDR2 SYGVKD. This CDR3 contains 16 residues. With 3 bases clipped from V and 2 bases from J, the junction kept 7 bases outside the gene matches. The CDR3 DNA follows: TGTGCCATCAGTGAAGGAGGAGCGGGAGGGCCCTACGAGCAGTACTTC. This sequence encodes CAISEGGAGGPYEQYF.